This T cell receptor beta chain was found in a study of beta chain features in type 1 diabetes. In its sample, this clone was seen a few times. What it binds is unknown. After removal of 1 base from V and 5 bases from J, the junction contained 11 bases not matched to a gene. The CDR3 runs 17 residues. Germline V gene data show CDR1 as MDHEN and CDR2 as SYDVKM. Reverse transcribing all isolated RNA meant expressed TCRB transcripts were sequenced. The method was immunoSEQ multiplex PCR; TCRdb's version includes in-frame clones alone and lacks a portion of them. The data contain hundreds of thousands of clones, over 14% of them singletons. Whole-study findings and limits: All four CD4+ subsets of Type 1 diabetes patients contained TCRB CDR3s that were moderately but significantly shorter.

The TCR comes from a man aged 18 to 35 with type 1 diabetes. Sequences were obtained from naive CD4+ T cells from blood. The rearrangement uses TRBV28 and TRBJ2-5; 9 bases line up with TRBD1. The CDR3 nucleotides are TGTGCCAGCAGTTTATACTACCGGGACAGGGTTGGGGAGACCCAGTACTTC. Protein product: CASSLYYRDRVGETQYF. Full variable domain (missing parts from reference TRBV28 and TRBJ2-5): DVKVTQSSRYLVKRTGEKVFLECVQDMDHENMFWYRQDPGLGLRLIYFSYDVKMKEKGDIPEGYSVSREKKERFSLILESASTNQTSMYLCASSLYYRDRVGETQYFGPGTRLLVL.